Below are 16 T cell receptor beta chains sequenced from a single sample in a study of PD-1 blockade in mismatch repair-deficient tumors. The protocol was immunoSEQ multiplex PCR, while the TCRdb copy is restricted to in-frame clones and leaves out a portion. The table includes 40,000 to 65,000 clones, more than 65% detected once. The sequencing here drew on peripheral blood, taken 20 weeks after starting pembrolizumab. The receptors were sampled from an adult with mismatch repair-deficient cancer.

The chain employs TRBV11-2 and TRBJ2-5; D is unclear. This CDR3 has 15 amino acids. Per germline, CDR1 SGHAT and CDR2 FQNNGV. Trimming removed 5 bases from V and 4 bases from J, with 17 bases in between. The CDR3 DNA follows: TGTGCCAGCAGCCCTCCAGGAGCAGCAGGAGAGACCCAGTACTTC. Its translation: CASSPPGAAGETQYF.

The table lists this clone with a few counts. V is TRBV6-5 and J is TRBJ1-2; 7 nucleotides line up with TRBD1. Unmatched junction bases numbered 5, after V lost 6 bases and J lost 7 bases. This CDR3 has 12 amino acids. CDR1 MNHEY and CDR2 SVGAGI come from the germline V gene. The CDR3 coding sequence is TGTGCCAGCAGGGGGACAGCCGGTGGCTACACCTTC. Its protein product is CASRGTAGGYTF.

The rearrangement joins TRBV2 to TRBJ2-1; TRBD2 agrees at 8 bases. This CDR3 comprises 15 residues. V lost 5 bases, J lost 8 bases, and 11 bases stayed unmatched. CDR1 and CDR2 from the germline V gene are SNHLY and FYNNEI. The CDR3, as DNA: TGTGCCAGCAGTCCCTTGGCGGGAGGTAACGATGAGCAGTTCTTC. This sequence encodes CASSPLAGGNDEQFF.

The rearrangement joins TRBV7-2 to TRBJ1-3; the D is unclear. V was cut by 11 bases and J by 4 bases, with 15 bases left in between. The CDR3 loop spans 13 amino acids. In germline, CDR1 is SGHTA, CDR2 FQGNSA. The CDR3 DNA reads TGTGCCTCGTCGAGGGCGGACGGAAACACCATATATTTT. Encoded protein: CASSRADGNTIYF.

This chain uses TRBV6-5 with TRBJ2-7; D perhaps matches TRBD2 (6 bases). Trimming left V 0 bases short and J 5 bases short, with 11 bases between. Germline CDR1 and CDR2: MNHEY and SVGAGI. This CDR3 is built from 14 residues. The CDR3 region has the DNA TGTGCCAGCAGTTACTCGGGGGGTAGCGACGAGCAGTACTTC. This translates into CASSYSGGSDEQYF.

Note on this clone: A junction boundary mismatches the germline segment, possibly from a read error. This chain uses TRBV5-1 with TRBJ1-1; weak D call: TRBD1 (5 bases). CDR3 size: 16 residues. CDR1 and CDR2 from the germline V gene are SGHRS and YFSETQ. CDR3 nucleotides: TGCGCCAGCAGCCCTCTCAGGGTGGGCAGGAACGCTGAAGCTTTCTTT. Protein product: CASSPLRVGRNAEAFF.

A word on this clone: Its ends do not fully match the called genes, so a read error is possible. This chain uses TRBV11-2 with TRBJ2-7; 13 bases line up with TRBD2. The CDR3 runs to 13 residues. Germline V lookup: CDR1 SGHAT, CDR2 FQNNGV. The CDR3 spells CASSQGTSGAEAF. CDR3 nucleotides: TGTGCCAGCAGCCAAGGGACTAGCGGGGCGGAAGCCTTC. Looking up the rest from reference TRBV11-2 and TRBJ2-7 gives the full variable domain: EAGVAQSPRYKIIEKRQSVAFWCNPISGHATLYWYQQILGQGPKLLIQFQNNGVVDDSQLPKDRFSAERLKGVDSTLKIQPAKLEDSAVYLCASSQGTSGAEAFGPGTRLTVT.

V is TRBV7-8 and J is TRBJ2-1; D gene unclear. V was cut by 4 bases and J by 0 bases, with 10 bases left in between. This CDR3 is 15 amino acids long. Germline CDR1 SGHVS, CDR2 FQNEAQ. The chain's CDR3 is CASSSLASSYNEQFF. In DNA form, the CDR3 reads TGTGCCAGCAGCTCTCTGGCGAGCTCCTACAATGAGCAGTTCTTC.

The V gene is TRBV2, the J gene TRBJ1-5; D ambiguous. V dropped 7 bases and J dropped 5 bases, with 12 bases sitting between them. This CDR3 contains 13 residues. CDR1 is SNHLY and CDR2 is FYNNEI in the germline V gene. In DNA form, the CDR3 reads TGTGCCAGCAATGGGAACCCAGATCAGCCCCAGCATTTT. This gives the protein CASNGNPDQPQHF.

CDR3 protein: CASSLKWDRQETQYF. The DNA for the CDR3 is TGTGCCAGCAGTTTAAAGTGGGACCGCCAAGAGACCCAGTACTTC. This rearrangement joins TRBV27 to TRBJ2-5; the D gene could be TRBD1 or TRBD2 (5 bases each). This CDR3 region has 15 residues. With 2 bases removed from V and 1 base from J, the gap between germline ends came to 11 bases. Germline lookup yields CDR1 MNHEY and CDR2 SMNVEV (reference sequence).

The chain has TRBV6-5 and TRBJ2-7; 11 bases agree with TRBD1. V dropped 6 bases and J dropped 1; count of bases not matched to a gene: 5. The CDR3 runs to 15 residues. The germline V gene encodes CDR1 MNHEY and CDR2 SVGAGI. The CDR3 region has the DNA TGTGCCAGCAGCCTCGGGACAGGGGGGTCCTACGAGCAGTACTTC. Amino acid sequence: CASSLGTGGSYEQYF.

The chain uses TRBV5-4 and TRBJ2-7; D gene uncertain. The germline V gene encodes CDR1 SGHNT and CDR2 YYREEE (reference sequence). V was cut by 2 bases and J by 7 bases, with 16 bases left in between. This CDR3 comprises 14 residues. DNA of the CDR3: TGTGCCAGCAGCTTAAGGGCCGCGGAAGGAGAGCAGTACTTC. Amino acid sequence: CASSLRAAEGEQYF.

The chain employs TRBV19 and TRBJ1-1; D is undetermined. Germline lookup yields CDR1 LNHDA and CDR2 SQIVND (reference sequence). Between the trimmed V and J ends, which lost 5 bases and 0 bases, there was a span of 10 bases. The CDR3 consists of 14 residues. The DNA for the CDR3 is TGTGCCAGTAGTTTCCGGGTATTGAACACTGAAGCTTTCTTT. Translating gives CASSFRVLNTEAFF.

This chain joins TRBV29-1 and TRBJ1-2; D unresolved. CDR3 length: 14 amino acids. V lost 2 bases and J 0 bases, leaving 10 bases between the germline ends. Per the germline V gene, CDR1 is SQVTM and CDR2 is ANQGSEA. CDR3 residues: CSVEKLRSNYGYTF. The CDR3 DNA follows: TGCAGCGTTGAAAAATTACGTTCTAACTATGGCTACACCTTC.

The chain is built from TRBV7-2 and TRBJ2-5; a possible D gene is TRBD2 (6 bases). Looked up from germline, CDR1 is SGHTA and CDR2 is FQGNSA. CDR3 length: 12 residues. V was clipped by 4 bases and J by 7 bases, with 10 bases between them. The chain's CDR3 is CASSSPGGTQYF. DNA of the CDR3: TGTGCCAGCAGCTCCCCCGGGGGGACCCAGTACTTC. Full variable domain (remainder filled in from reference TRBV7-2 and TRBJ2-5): GAGVSQSPSNKVTEKGKDVELRCDPISGHTALYWYRQSLGQGLEFLIYFQGNSAPDKSGLPSDRFSAERTGGSVSTLTIQRTQQEDSAVYLCASSSPGGTQYFGPGTRLLVL.

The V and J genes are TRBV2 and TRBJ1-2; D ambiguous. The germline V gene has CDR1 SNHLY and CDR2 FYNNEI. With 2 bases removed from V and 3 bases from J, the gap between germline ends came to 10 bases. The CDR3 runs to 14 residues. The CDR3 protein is CASSEYGSHYGYTF. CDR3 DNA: TGTGCCAGCAGTGAATATGGCAGTCACTATGGCTACACCTTC.